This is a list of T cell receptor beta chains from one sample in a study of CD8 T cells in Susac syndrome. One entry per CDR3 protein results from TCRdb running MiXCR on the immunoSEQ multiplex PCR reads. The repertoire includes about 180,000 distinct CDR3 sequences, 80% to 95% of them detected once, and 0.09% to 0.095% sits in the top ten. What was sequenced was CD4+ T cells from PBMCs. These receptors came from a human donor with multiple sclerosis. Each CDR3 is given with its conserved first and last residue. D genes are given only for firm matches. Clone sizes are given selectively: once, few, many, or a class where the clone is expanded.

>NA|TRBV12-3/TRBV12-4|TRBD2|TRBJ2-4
CASSFLGGNGNIQYF
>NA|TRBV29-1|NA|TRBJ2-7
CSVGFLGNNEQYF
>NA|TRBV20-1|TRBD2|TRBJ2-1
CSAARTSGANEQFF
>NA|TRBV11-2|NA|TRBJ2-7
CASSLAQPSYEQYF
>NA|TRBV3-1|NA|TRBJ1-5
CASSQQIKSQPQHF
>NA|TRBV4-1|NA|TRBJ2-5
CASSQDLGREETQYF
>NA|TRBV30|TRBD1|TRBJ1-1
CAWSSGQGATEAFF
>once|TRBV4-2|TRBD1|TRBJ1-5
CASSQGTGANQPQHF
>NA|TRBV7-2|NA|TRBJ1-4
CASSLRAGEEKLFF
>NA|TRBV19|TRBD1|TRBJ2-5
CATRQGSETQYF
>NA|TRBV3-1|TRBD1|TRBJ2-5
CASSSGQGGGTQYF
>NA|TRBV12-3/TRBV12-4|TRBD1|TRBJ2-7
CASSPSGGHEQYF
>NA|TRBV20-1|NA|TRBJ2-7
CSASVWAEQYF
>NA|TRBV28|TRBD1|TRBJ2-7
CASSLGQLSYEQYF
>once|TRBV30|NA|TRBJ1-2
CAWTYRNYGYTF
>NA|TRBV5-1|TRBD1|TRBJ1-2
CASSFTGASGYTF
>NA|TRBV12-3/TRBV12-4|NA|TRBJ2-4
CASSLGVLAKNIQYF
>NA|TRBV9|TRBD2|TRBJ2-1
CASSVGTSGSGYNEQFF
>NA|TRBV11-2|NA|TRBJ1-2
CASSYGGSNYGYTF
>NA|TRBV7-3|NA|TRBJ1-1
CASSPGPKGSHTEAFF
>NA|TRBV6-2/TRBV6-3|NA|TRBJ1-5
CASSYRAAGQPQHF
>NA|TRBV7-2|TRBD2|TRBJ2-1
CASSQVGLAGNRNEQFF
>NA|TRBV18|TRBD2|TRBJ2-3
CASSAQRDGTDTQYF
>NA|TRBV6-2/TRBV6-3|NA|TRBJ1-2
CASTLLTPGSGYTF
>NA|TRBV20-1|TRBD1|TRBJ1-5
CSARGTGNVNQPQHF
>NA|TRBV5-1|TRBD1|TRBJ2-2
CASDPVTGNPTGELFF
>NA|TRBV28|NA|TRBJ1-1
CATAIVNTEAFF
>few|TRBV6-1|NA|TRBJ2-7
CASFWGGTVPGEQYF
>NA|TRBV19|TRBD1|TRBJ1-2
CASRMEGADYGYTF
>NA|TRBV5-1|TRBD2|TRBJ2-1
CASSLIPGLAGNEQFF
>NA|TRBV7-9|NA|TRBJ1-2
CASSLAGGSVRNGYTF
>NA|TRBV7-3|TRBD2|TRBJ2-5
CASSPGTRGSRGGSAQYF
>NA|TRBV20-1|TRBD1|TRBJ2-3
CSARKPGTGSTDTQYF
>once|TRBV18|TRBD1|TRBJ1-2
CASSPDGQGRYGYTF
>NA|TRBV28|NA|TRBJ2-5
CASSLPGSETQYF
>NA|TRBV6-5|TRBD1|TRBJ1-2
CASSQTGDGGYTF
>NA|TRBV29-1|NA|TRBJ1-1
CSGRTARRAFF
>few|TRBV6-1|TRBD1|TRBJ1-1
CASSTTGGTEAFF
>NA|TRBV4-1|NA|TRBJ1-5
CASSQEGETSNQPQHF
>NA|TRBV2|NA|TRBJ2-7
CASSDGDRKGYEQYF